The count of the clone carrying this T cell receptor (beta chain) is one. The data derive from a study of shared clonotypes between healthy human individuals. Measured with immunoSEQ multiplex PCR; TCRdb has only the in-frame clones, and not every one. The repertoire includes some 2 million clones, about 95% of them detected once, and roughly 1% sits in the top ten. The naive CD8 population came from CD45RO-negative cells selected for CCR7, without terminally differentiated effector memory CD45RA+ cells. The CDR3 length is 16 residues. With V trimmed by 0 bases and J by 8 bases, 6 bases remained unmatched. The germline CDR1 and CDR2 sequences are SGDLS and YYNGEE.

The chain recombines TRBV9 with TRBJ2-1, with 12 bases lining up with TRBD2. The clonotype originates from a man between 18 and 35 years old in good health. The specimen was naive CD8+ T cells sorted from blood. CDR3 loop: CASSVEGLAGIDEQFF. CDR3 DNA: TGTGCCAGCAGCGTAGAAGGACTAGCGGGAATCGATGAGCAGTTCTTC.